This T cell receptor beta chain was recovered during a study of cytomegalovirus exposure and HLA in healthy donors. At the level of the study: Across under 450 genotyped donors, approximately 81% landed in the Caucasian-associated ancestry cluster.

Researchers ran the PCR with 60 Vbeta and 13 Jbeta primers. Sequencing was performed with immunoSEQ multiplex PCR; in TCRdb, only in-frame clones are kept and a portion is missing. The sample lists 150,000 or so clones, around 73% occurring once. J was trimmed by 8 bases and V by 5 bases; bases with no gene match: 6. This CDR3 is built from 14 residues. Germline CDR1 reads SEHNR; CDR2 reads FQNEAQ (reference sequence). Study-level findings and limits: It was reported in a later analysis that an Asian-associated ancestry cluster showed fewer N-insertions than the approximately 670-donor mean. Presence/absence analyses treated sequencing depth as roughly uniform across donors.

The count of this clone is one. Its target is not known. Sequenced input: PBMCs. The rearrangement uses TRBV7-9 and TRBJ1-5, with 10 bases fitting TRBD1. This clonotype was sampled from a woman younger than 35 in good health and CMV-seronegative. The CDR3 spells CASSPGQGVEPQHF. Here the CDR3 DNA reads TGTGCCAGCAGCCCCGGACAGGGGGTTGAGCCCCAGCATTTT.